The present T cell receptor beta chain was sequenced within a study of blood T cells in healthy people across ages. The authors ran a second PCR of 7 to 11 cycles using a sample-barcoded 5' primer and a J-beta primer mix. TCRdb used MiXCR to reprocess the 5' RACE reads, holding one entry per CDR3 protein. The table records 750,000 to 1,000,000 distinct CDR3 sequences, almost 30% of them present only once. Findings and caveats of the study: More naive CD4+ cells and higher diversity were found in long-lived than in aged donors.

As to this clonotype: Its antigen is as yet unknown. At one of its ends the junction is not consistent with the germline gene, which may arise from a read error.

The CDR3 totals 16 residues. CDR1 SGHAT and CDR2 FQNNGV come from the germline V gene. These data were also reused for a study on T cells of mothers and their children.

The clonotype comes from a woman in her thirties or forties in good health. The chain joins TRBV11-2 to TRBJ2-3; D is unresolved. Sequencing was done on a sample of blood. The CDR3 nucleotides are TGTGCCGGCAGCTTTGCCCCTGGGGTTGGCACAGATACGCAGTATTTT. It codes for CAGSFAPGVGTDTQYF.